A selection of T cell receptor beta chains follows, all from one sample in a study of shared clonotypes between healthy human individuals. Here immunoSEQ multiplex PCR was the method, and the copy in TCRdb shows in-frame clones only, minus some. Here the sample spans some 700,000 clones, 90% being singletons. Sequenced: memory CD8+ T cells from PBMCs. Source of these receptors: a man between 18 and 35 years old in good health. Some clones in this sample may be carry-over from other donors' samples. The CDR3 runs from the conserved cysteine through the conserved F or W. A D gene is named only where the DNA matches it firmly. Size is omitted from some rows. Given values are once, few, many or a class for expanded clones.

j_call: TRBJ2-7; v_call: TRBV7-8; d_call: .; clone_size: .; cdr3_nt: TGTGCCAGCAGCTTAGCTAGCGGTCCCCCCGAGCAGTACTTC; cdr3_aa: CASSLASGPPEQYF
j_call: TRBJ2-1; v_call: TRBV28; d_call: .; clone_size: .; cdr3_nt: TGTGCCAGCAGTTTACCCTTCACCTACAATGAGCAGTTCTTC; cdr3_aa: CASSLPFTYNEQFF
j_call: TRBJ2-7; v_call: TRBV11-2; d_call: .; clone_size: .; cdr3_nt: TGTGCCAGCAGCACCTCCTACGAGCAGTACTTC; cdr3_aa: CASSTSYEQYF
j_call: TRBJ2-7; v_call: TRBV27; d_call: TRBD1; clone_size: .; cdr3_nt: TGTGCCAGCCGGACACATATAGCGGACAGGGTGGGCGAGCAGTACTTC; cdr3_aa: CASRTHIADRVGEQYF
j_call: TRBJ2-2; v_call: TRBV4-3; d_call: .; clone_size: .; cdr3_nt: TGCGCCAGCAGCCAAGAGTCCCGGACGGGCCCAAAGGGGGAGCTGTTTTTT; cdr3_aa: CASSQESRTGPKGELFF
j_call: TRBJ1-1; v_call: TRBV4-2; d_call: .; clone_size: once; cdr3_nt: TGTGCCAGCAGCCAAGGGGAGGGTCCTGAAGCTTTCTTT; cdr3_aa: CASSQGEGPEAFF
j_call: TRBJ2-2; v_call: TRBV7-2; d_call: TRBD1; clone_size: .; cdr3_nt: TGTGCCAGCAGCTTAGGGGATCGGAGGGACAGGGGCGCCGGGGAGCTGTTTTTT; cdr3_aa: CASSLGDRRDRGAGELFF
j_call: TRBJ2-7; v_call: TRBV27; d_call: TRBD2; clone_size: .; cdr3_nt: TGTGCCAGCAGTCCCTCAGGGACTAGCGGGAGATTGTACGAGCAGTACTTC; cdr3_aa: CASSPSGTSGRLYEQYF
j_call: TRBJ1-2; v_call: TRBV29-1; d_call: .; clone_size: .; cdr3_nt: TGCAGCGTCCAGGACGGTACTAACTATGGCTACACCTTC; cdr3_aa: CSVQDGTNYGYTF
j_call: TRBJ2-3; v_call: TRBV4-2; d_call: .; clone_size: .; cdr3_nt: TGTGCCAGCAGCCCGTCATCGACAGATACGCAGTATTTT; cdr3_aa: CASSPSSTDTQYF
j_call: TRBJ2-3; v_call: TRBV27; d_call: TRBD2; clone_size: .; cdr3_nt: TGTGCCAGCAGCCGTCTAGCGGCGGTTAGCACAGATACGCAGTATTTT; cdr3_aa: CASSRLAAVSTDTQYF
j_call: TRBJ2-5; v_call: TRBV7-9; d_call: .; clone_size: once; cdr3_nt: TGTGCCAGCAGCCCCCCGAGGGCCGAAGAGACCCAGTACTTC; cdr3_aa: CASSPPRAEETQYF
j_call: TRBJ1-3; v_call: TRBV7-8; d_call: .; clone_size: .; cdr3_nt: TGTGCCAGCAGGACTACTGGAAACACCATATATTTT; cdr3_aa: CASRTTGNTIYF
j_call: TRBJ2-1; v_call: TRBV4-2; d_call: TRBD1; clone_size: .; cdr3_nt: TGTGCCAGCAGCCAAGAACAGGGGAGCTCCTACAATGAGCAGTTCTTC; cdr3_aa: CASSQEQGSSYNEQFF
j_call: TRBJ2-7; v_call: TRBV29-1; d_call: .; clone_size: .; cdr3_nt: TGCAGCGTTATCGGGGGCTTTCAGGAGCAGTACTTC; cdr3_aa: CSVIGGFQEQYF
j_call: TRBJ2-7; v_call: TRBV7-9; d_call: .; clone_size: .; cdr3_nt: TGTGCCAGCAGCTCGCACATGGGCCCAGGAGCCTACGAGCAGTACTTC; cdr3_aa: CASSSHMGPGAYEQYF
j_call: TRBJ2-7; v_call: TRBV11-3; d_call: .; clone_size: .; cdr3_nt: TGTGCCAGCAGCTTAGACGGCCGGAGGGGCTACGAGCAGTACTTC; cdr3_aa: CASSLDGRRGYEQYF
j_call: TRBJ2-1; v_call: TRBV29-1; d_call: TRBD2; clone_size: .; cdr3_nt: TGCAGCGCTCGGATAGCGGGAGGCTCCTACAATGAGCAGTTCTTC; cdr3_aa: CSARIAGGSYNEQFF
j_call: TRBJ2-7; v_call: TRBV4-1; d_call: TRBD2; clone_size: .; cdr3_nt: TGCGCCAGCAGCCAAGATCCGGGACTAGGCTACGAGCAGTACTTC; cdr3_aa: CASSQDPGLGYEQYF
j_call: TRBJ2-7; v_call: TRBV4-2; d_call: .; clone_size: once; cdr3_nt: TGTGCCAGCAGCCAAGAGCTGGCAGCAAGCTACGAGCAGTACTTC; cdr3_aa: CASSQELAASYEQYF
j_call: TRBJ2-2; v_call: TRBV29-1; d_call: .; clone_size: .; cdr3_nt: TGCAGCGCCTCCCTTGGGGGGGGCCCGAACACCGGGGAGCTGTTTTTT; cdr3_aa: CSASLGGGPNTGELFF
j_call: TRBJ2-1; v_call: TRBV4-1; d_call: .; clone_size: .; cdr3_nt: TGCGCCAGCAGCCTTAGTGGGTGGCTCTACAATGAGCAGTTCTTC; cdr3_aa: CASSLSGWLYNEQFF
j_call: TRBJ2-1; v_call: TRBV5-1; d_call: TRBD2; clone_size: .; cdr3_nt: TGCGCCAGCACCGAAGTGGGGAGGGGAGGGAATGAGCAGTTCTTC; cdr3_aa: CASTEVGRGGNEQFF
j_call: TRBJ2-1; v_call: TRBV27; d_call: .; clone_size: .; cdr3_nt: TGTGCCAGCAGTTTAACGAGCTCCTACAATGAGCAGTTCTTC; cdr3_aa: CASSLTSSYNEQFF
j_call: TRBJ2-2; v_call: TRBV28; d_call: .; clone_size: once; cdr3_nt: TGTGCCAGCAGACCGACGGTAGCTAACACCGGGGAGCTGTTTTTT; cdr3_aa: CASRPTVANTGELFF
j_call: TRBJ1-4; v_call: TRBV19; d_call: .; clone_size: .; cdr3_nt: TGTGGCGTGCGGGGCGGCTCTAATGAAAAACTGTTTTTT; cdr3_aa: CGVRGGSNEKLFF
j_call: TRBJ2-7; v_call: TRBV14; d_call: TRBD2; clone_size: .; cdr3_nt: TGTGCCAGCAGCCAGACCCGTATCCCTAGCGGGAGCTACGAGCAGTACTTC; cdr3_aa: CASSQTRIPSGSYEQYF
j_call: TRBJ2-7; v_call: TRBV5-1; d_call: TRBD1; clone_size: once; cdr3_nt: TGCGCCAGCAGCTTGGACTGGGACAGGGGGCTCTACGAGCAGTACTTC; cdr3_aa: CASSLDWDRGLYEQYF